Below, one TCR beta chain is given with its context. Its antigen is unknown. Libraries were prepared by immunoSEQ multiplex PCR; TCRdb keeps only in-frame clonotypes and omits some of them. The data hold about 100,000 clones, with roughly 94% observed a single time. This sample is part of a study of OX40 agonist ivuxolimab in advanced cancers. Looking at the study overall: Anti-PD-1, anti-PD-L1 or anti-CTLA-4 therapy given earlier was allowed, and 40% had some. Study-level results: CD8+ T cells showed, on average, more clonal expansion than CD4+ cells. Compared with others, partial responders at 0.1-3.0 mg/kg displayed clonal expansion among the lowest.

The V gene lost 3 bases and the J gene lost 0 bases, with 11 bases spanning the gap. The length of the CDR3 is 16 residues. Germline assignment: CDR1 LNHDA and CDR2 SQIVND (reference sequence). Peripheral blood came from all dose cohorts at three timepoints. This clonotype was obtained from an adult with an advanced solid tumor such as melanoma, head and neck, liver or kidney cancer. This specimen consisted of CD4+ or CD8+ T cells sorted from blood, obtained in a trial of the OX40 agonist ivuxolimab. This chain links TRBV19 with TRBJ2-2; possibly TRBD1 or TRBD2 for D (5 bases each). CDR3 amino acids: CASSIQGPSNTGELFF. In DNA, the CDR3 is TGTGCCAGTAGTATCCAGGGACCATCGAACACCGGGGAGCTGTTTTTT.